Listed below are T cell receptor beta chains from one sample, sequenced in a study of blood T cell repertoires in COVID-19. Profiling relied on immunoSEQ multiplex PCR, and the TCRdb table lists in-frame clones only, not all of them. This table has around 140,000 clones, approximately 90% appearing once. Material for sequencing was peripheral blood. The receptors were sampled from a man in his fifties with acute or convalescent COVID-19. The CDR3 runs from the conserved cysteine through the conserved F or W. The order of the fields is clone size, D gene, V gene, CDR3 protein. The D gene is left open where the match is weak. Only part of the rows carry a size: once, few, many, or a class if the clone is expanded.

>.|TRBD1|TRBV3-1/TRBV3-2
CASRLRGGTGSTEAFF
>.|TRBD2|TRBV5-1
CASSAGLAGHNEQFF
>once|.|TRBV18
CASSETGLMNTEAFF
>.|.|TRBV4-1
CATGEETQYF
>.|TRBD1|TRBV5-4
CASSSGQLENIQYF
>.|.|TRBV19
CASRGGKPYNEQFF
>.|TRBD2|TRBV7-2
CASSLGSSGSYEQYF
>.|.|TRBV6-5
CASSKTGTSTDTQYF
>.|TRBD2|TRBV6-5
CASRGLAGVSETQYF
>.|TRBD1|TRBV19
CASSDGTVVQPQHF
>.|TRBD1|TRBV11-2
CASSSYRGRGGYTF
>.|TRBD1|TRBV19
CASSIPFRGQPQHF
>.|TRBD1|TRBV5-1
CASSQAGAGGQPQHF
>once|.|TRBV6-4
CASSATGSGYTF
>.|TRBD1|TRBV28
CASQAGQGFFNSPLHF
>once|.|TRBV6-5
CASSYSRGFGYGYTF
>.|TRBD1|TRBV6-5
CASRGQGSGNTIYF
>.|TRBD2|TRBV5-5
CASTLGGRAFREQYF
>.|.|TRBV7-9
CASIPLSGYSPLHF
>once|.|TRBV20-1
CSASGGTPSYNEQFF
>.|TRBD1|TRBV5-1
CASSLVDGTEYNEQFF
>.|.|TRBV18
CASSPPRGGPPETQYF
>.|.|TRBV5-4
CASSLLRVNTEAFF
>.|TRBD2|TRBV5-1
CASRVGTSGSRDNEQFF
>.|.|TRBV2
CASSLWGGHEQYF
>.|.|TRBV5-1
CASSLGQTRNIQYF
>.|TRBD1|TRBV5-1
CASSATGGTDTQYF
>.|.|TRBV11-2
CASSLARYEQYF
>.|.|TRBV18
CASSPSSLNEQYF
>.|.|TRBV5-1
CASSLGGGMNTEAFF
>.|.|TRBV18
CASSPTLLYEGSGNTIYF
>.|.|TRBV5-1
CASSRLTATYEQYF
>.|.|TRBV5-1
CASSSDEGGQPQHF
>.|.|TRBV5-1
CASSLTTSGANVLTF
>few|TRBD1|TRBV9
CASSPLGQGVGGELFF
>.|.|TRBV19
CASHDRFQPQHF
>once|.|TRBV6-1
CASSEQGLNTGELFF
>.|.|TRBV3-1/TRBV3-2
CASSQSRTDTQYF
>.|TRBD2|TRBV28
CASSFGRRLYNEQFF
>once|.|TRBV28
CASSLAIEQFF
>.|.|TRBV5-1
CASSLDRGGYTF
>.|.|TRBV19
CASSGLGVTGELFF
>once|.|TRBV7-9
CASSLNRAWTNEKLFF
>.|TRBD1|TRBV19
CASHRGDNYGYTF
>.|.|TRBV7-9
CASVAGVDTEAFF
>.|TRBD1|TRBV5-1
CASSKDRGYEQYF
>.|.|TRBV7-9
CASSPNRQLNTEAFF
>.|.|TRBV27
CASSSTPLSYNEQFF
>.|.|TRBV4-2
CASSQDRVGPGNTIYF
>.|.|TRBV7-2
CASSPRQNTEAFF
>.|TRBD1|TRBV28
CASTYPGTGAGYTF
>.|.|TRBV9
CASSAHTNTGELFF
>few|.|TRBV18
CASSPRGGGDYGYTF
>.|.|TRBV29-1
CSVELPGQGQTQYF